This T cell receptor beta chain was profiled in a study of PD-1 blockade in classical Hodgkin lymphoma. Sequencing used immunoSEQ multiplex PCR; TCRdb keeps in-frame clones, though not all of them. The profile shows 21,000 or so clones, over 65% of them singletons. About this clone itself: Its antigen is unidentified.

Notes on the study in general: Still unresolved is the cause of the repertoire differences, which may be disease activity or prior therapy. By cycle point C4D1, TCR diversity had risen significantly in CD4+ cells (but not CD8+ cells). Baseline TCR diversity was reportedly lower in newly diagnosed patients than healthy donors. Exclusion was applied to patients who started nivolumab under 1 year after ASCT.

Brentuximab vedotin exposure varied among the patients, all of whom had relapsed after autologous stem cell transplantation. The starting material was peripheral blood mononuclear cells (PBMCs), obtained at baseline. This sequence was found in a human donor with classical Hodgkin lymphoma.

This CDR3 is CASSDSATGELFF. The CDR3 DNA follows: TGTGCCAGCAGTGACTCAGCCACCGGGGAGCTGTTTTTT. The chain employs TRBV6-4 and TRBJ2-2; D remains ambiguous. In germline, CDR1 is MRHNA, CDR2 SNTAGT. The CDR3 extends over 13 amino acids. V shed 0 bases and J shed 4 bases, with 3 bases lying between them.